This T cell receptor (beta chain) was obtained from a study of T cell repertoires in cytomegalovirus infection. Study at large: Well-studied HLA-B-restricted CMV epitopes were used in the study alongside recently identified HLA-C-restricted ones. Public TCR beta signature analysis indicated the presence of both CMV infection and matching HLA type.

Trimming cost V 4 bases and J 4 bases, with 27 bases left between them. The CDR3 runs 19 residues. Germline V gene lookup returns CDR1 SGHRS and CDR2 YFSETQ. One entry per CDR3 protein results from TCRdb running MiXCR on the reads. The repertoire holds just under 500,000 distinct CDR3 sequences, with roughly a third as singletons. Study results and limitations: The response measured ex vivo was dominated by TCR beta clonotypes (HLA-C-restricted and CMV-specific).

On this clonotype itself: The antigen is undetermined.

The sequence came from a human donor in good health (CMV status not recorded). Some clones in this sample may be carry-over from other donors' samples. The specimen was cultured PBMCs, collected from culture after CMV antigen stimulation. The chain employs TRBV5-1 and TRBJ1-3; D is perhaps TRBD1 (5 bases). As DNA, the CDR3 is TGCGCCAGCAGCCGTTCACCATTCGCAGGGAGGCCCCCCGGAAACACCATATATTTT. This codes for CASSRSPFAGRPPGNTIYF.